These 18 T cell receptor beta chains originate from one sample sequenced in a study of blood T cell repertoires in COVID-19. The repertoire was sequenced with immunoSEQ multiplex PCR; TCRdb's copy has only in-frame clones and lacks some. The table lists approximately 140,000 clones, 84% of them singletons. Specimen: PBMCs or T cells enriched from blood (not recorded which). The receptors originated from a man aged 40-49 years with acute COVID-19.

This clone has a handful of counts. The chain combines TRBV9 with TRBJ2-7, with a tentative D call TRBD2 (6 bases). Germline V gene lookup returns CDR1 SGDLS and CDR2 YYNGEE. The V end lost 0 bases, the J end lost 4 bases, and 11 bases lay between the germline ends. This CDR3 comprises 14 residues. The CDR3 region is CASSVGGDRYEQYF. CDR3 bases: TGTGCCAGCAGCGTAGGCGGGGATCGGTACGAGCAGTACTTC.

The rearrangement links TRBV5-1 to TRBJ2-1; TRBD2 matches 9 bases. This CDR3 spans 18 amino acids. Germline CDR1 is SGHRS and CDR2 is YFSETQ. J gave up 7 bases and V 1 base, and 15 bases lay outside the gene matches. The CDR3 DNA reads TGCGCCAGCAGCTTGTTTGCGGGAGGGCCCGGGGCCGTAAATGAGCAGTTCTTC. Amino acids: CASSLFAGGPGAVNEQFF.

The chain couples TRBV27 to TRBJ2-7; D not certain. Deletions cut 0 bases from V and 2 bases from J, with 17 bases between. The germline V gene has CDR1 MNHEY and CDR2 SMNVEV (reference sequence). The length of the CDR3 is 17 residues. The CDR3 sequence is CASSLSIGGSETYEQYF. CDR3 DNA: TGTGCCAGCAGTTTATCGATCGGCGGCAGCGAGACCTACGAGCAGTACTTC.

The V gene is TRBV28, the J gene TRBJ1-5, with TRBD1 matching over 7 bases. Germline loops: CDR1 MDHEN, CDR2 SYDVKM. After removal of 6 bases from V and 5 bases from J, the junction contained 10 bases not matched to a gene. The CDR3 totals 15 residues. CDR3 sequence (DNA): TGTGCCAGCAGATTCCGGACAGGCGTTCATCAGCCCCAGCATTTT. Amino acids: CASRFRTGVHQPQHF.

The CDR3 region has the DNA TGTGCCAGCAGCTTAGCTCCGATGGGGACAACCGGGGAGCTGTTTTTT. This translates into CASSLAPMGTTGELFF. The rearrangement joins TRBV7-6 to TRBJ2-2; D possibly corresponds to TRBD1 (6 bases). The CDR3 is 16 residues long. Germline V gene data show CDR1 as SGHVS and CDR2 as FNYEAQ. Between the trimmed V and J ends, which lost 0 bases and 5 bases, there was a span of 13 bases.

CDR3 loop: CASSQGTANTGELFF. In DNA form, the CDR3 reads TGTGCCAGCAGCCAGGGGACAGCGAACACCGGGGAGCTGTTTTTT. This chain joins TRBV4-2 and TRBJ2-2; 7 nucleotides agree with TRBD1. In germline, CDR1 is LGHNA, CDR2 YNFKEQ. V shed 3 bases, J shed 0 bases, and the junction held 1 base outside the gene matches. The CDR3 covers 15 residues.

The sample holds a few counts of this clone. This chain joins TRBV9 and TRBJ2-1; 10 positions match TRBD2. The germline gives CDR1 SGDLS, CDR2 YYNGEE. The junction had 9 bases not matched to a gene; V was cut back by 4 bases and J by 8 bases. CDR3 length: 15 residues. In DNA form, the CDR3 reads TGTGCCAGCAGCCTATCCGGGACTAGCGTGTATGAGCAGTTCTTC. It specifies CASSLSGTSVYEQFF.

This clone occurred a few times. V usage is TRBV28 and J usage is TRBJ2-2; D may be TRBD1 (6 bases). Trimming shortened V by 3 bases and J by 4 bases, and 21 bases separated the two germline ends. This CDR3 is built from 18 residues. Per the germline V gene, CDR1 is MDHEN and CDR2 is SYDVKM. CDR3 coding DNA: TGTGCCAGCAGTTTCTCCAAGATAGGTTACAGGGCCACCGGGGAGCTGTTTTTT. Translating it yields CASSFSKIGYRATGELFF.

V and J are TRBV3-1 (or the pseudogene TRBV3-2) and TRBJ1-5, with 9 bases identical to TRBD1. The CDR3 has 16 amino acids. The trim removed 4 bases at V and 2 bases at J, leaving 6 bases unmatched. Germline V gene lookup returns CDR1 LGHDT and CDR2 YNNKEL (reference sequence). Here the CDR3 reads CASSPNRGQGNQPQHF. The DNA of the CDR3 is TGTGCCAGCAGCCCCAACAGGGGGCAGGGCAATCAGCCCCAGCATTTT.

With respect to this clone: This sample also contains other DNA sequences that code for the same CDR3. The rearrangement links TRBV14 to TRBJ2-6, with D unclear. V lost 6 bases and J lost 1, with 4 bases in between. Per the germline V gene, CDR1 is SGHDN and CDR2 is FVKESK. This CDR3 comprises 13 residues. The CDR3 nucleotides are TGTGCCAGCAGTCCTTCTGGGGCCAACGTCCTGACTTTC. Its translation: CASSPSGANVLTF.

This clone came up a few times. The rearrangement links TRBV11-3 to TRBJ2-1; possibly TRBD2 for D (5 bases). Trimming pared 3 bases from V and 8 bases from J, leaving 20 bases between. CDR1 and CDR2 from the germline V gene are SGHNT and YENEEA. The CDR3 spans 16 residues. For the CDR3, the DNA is TGTGCCAGCAGCTTTGGCGGTGAGGGCAATAGGGATGAGCAGTTCTTC. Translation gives CASSFGGEGNRDEQFF.

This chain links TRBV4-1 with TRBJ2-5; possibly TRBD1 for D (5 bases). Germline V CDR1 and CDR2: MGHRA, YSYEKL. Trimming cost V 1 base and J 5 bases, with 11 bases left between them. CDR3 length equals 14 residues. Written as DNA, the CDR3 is TGCGCCAGCAGCCAAGCACAGGTGCGGGAGACCCAGTACTTC. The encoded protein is CASSQAQVRETQYF.

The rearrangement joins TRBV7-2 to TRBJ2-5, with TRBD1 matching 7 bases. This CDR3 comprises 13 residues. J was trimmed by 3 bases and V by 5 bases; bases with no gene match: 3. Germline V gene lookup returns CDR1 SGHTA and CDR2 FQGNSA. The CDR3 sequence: CASSAGTEETQYF. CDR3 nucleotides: TGTGCCAGCAGCGCCGGGACAGAAGAGACCCAGTACTTC.

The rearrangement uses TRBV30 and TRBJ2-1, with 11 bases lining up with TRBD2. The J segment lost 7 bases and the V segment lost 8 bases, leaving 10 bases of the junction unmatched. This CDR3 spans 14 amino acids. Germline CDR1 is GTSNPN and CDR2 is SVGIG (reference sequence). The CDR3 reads CAGSGTSGVNEQFF. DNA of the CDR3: TGTGCCGGTTCCGGGACTAGCGGAGTGAATGAGCAGTTCTTC. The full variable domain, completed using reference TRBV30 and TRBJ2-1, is SQTIHQWPATLVQPVGSPLSLECTVEGTSNPNLYWYRQAAGRGLQLLFYSVGIGQISSEVPQNLSASRPQDRQFILSSKKLLLSDSGFYLCAGSGTSGVNEQFFGPGTRLTVL.

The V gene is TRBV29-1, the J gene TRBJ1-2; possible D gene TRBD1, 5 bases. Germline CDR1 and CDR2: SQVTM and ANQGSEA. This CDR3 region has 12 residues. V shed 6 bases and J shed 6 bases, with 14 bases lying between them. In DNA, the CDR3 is TGCAGCGTATCTCAGGGTTTGGATGGCTACACCTTC. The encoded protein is CSVSQGLDGYTF.

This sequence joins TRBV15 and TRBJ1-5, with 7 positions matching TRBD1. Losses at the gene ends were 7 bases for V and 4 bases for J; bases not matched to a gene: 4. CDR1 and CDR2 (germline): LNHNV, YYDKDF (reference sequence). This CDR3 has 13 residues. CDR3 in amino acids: CATTGQRNQPQHF. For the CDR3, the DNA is TGTGCCACCACGGGACAGAGAAATCAGCCCCAGCATTTT.

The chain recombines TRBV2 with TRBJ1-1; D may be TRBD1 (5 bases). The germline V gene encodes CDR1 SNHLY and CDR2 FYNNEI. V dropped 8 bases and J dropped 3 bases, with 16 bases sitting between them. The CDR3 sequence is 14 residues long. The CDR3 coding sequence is TGTGCCAGCGGAGTGGGGGGGTCGGACACTGAAGCTTTCTTT. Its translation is CASGVGGSDTEAFF.

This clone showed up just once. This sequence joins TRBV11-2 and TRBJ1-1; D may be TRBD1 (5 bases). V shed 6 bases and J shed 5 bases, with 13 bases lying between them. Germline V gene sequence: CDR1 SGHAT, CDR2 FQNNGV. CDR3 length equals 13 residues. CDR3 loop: CASSQQGGTEAFF. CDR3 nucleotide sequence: TGTGCCAGCAGTCAGCAGGGAGGGACTGAAGCTTTCTTT. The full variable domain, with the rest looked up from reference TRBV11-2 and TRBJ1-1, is EAGVAQSPRYKIIEKRQSVAFWCNPISGHATLYWYQQILGQGPKLLIQFQNNGVVDDSQLPKDRFSAERLKGVDSTLKIQPAKLEDSAVYLCASSQQGGTEAFFGQGTRLTVV.